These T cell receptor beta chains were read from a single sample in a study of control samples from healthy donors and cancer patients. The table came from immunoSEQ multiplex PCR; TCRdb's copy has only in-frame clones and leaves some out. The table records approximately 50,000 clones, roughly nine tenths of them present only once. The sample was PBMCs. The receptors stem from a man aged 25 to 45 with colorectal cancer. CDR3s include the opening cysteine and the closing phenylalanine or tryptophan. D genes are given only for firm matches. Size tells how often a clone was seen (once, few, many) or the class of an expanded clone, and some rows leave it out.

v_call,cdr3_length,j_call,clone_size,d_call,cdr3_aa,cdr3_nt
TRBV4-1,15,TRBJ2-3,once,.,CASSSVEGITDTQYF,TGCGCCAGCAGCTCTGTGGAGGGGATAACAGATACGCAGTATTTT
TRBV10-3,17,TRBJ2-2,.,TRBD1,CAISEPSGTVFTGELFF,TGTGCCATCAGTGAGCCCTCCGGGACAGTATTCACCGGGGAGCTGTTTTTT
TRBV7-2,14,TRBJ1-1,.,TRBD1,CASSFDTGVTEAFF,TGTGCCAGCAGCTTCGACACAGGGGTCACTGAAGCTTTCTTT
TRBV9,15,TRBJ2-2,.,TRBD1,CASSTGGANTGELFF,TGTGCCAGCAGCACAGGGGGCGCGAACACCGGGGAGCTGTTTTTT
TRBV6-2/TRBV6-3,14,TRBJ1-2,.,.,CASSALPRGYGYTF,TGTGCCAGCAGTGCCTTACCTCGCGGTTATGGCTACACCTTC
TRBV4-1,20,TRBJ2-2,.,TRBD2,CASSQVGLAGGSRNTGELFF,TGCGCCAGCAGCCAAGTGGGACTAGCGGGGGGAAGTAGGAACACCGGGGAGCTGTTTTTT
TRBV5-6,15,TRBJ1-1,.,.,CASSLGWNMNTEAFF,TGTGCCAGCAGCCTAGGATGGAATATGAACACTGAAGCTTTCTTT
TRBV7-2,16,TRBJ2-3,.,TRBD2,CASSLWSGEDTDTQYF,TGTGCCAGCAGCTTATGGAGCGGGGAGGACACAGATACGCAGTATTTT
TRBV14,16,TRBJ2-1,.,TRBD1,CASSQDDRGTYNEQFF,TGTGCCAGCAGCCAAGATGACAGGGGGACCTACAATGAGCAGTTCTTC
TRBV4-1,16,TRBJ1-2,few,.,CASSQDQRGRGYGYTF,TGCGCCAGCAGCCAAGATCAAAGGGGACGGGGATATGGCTACACCTTC
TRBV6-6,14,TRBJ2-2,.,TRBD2,CASSYPSGNGELFF,TGTGCCAGCAGTTACCCCAGCGGGAACGGGGAGCTGTTTTTT
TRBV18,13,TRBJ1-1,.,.,CASSSSKNTEAFF,TGTGCCAGCTCATCTTCGAAGAACACTGAAGCTTTCTTT
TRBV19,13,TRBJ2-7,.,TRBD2,CASSDSGGYEQYF,TGTGCCAGTAGTGATAGCGGGGGCTACGAGCAGTACTTC
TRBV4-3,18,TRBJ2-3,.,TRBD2,CASSQALWTSGGKDTQYF,TGCGCCAGCAGCCAAGCTTTATGGACTAGCGGGGGGAAAGATACGCAGTATTTT